Each of the 27 T cell receptor beta chains below was sequenced from the same sample in a study of pediatric ulcerative colitis. Rectal tissue came from one to two pinch biopsies taken at colonoscopy. The protocol was immunoSEQ multiplex PCR, while the TCRdb copy is restricted to in-frame clones and leaves out a portion. The table lists under 20,000 clones, roughly 70% of them singletons. Specimen: gut tissue. Every receptor here comes from a boy between 10 and 17 years old with moderate ulcerative colitis.

This clone was detected only a few times. The gene calls are TRBV5-4 and TRBJ1-2; D unresolved. Trimming cost V 3 bases and J 7 bases, with 13 bases left between them. CDR1 and CDR2 from the germline V gene are SGHNT and YYREEE (reference sequence). This CDR3 spans 13 amino acids. CDR3 in amino acids: CASSSTGVGGYTF. For the CDR3, the DNA is TGTGCCAGCAGCTCTACTGGGGTTGGTGGCTACACCTTC.

The chain joins TRBV7-9 to TRBJ2-7; 11 bases map to TRBD2. V shed 3 bases, J shed 0 bases, and the junction held 7 bases outside the gene matches. This CDR3 spans 17 amino acids. Per the germline V gene, CDR1 is SEHNR and CDR2 is FQNEAQ (reference sequence). The CDR3 sequence is CASSLGLADPSSYEQYF. The CDR3, as DNA: TGTGCCAGCAGCTTGGGACTAGCGGATCCCAGCTCCTACGAGCAGTACTTC.

The chain couples TRBV19 to TRBJ1-2; D may be TRBD1 (6 bases). CDR1 LNHDA and CDR2 SQIVND come from the germline V gene (reference sequence). The CDR3 loop spans 14 amino acids. V lost 8 bases and J lost 7, with 20 bases in between. CDR3 protein: CASSRGDMIGGYTF. Here the CDR3 DNA reads TGTGCCAGTTCCCGGGGGGACATGATTGGTGGCTACACCTTC.

This clone was counted between two and nine times. The CDR3 here is CASSLLAGGGTDTQYF. The DNA of the CDR3 is TGTGCCAGCAGCCTGCTAGCGGGGGGGGGCACAGATACGCAGTATTTT. The rearrangement links TRBV7-6 to TRBJ2-3, with TRBD2 identical over 12 bases. Germline V CDR1 and CDR2: SGHVS, FNYEAQ. The V segment lost 5 bases and the J segment 1 base; nucleotides outside the gene matches: 4. The CDR3 totals 16 residues.

This clone appeared a few times. The chain is built from TRBV11-3 and TRBJ2-2; TRBD2 is a possible D gene (5 bases). This CDR3 is 14 amino acids long. The V end lost 4 bases, the J end lost 5 bases, and 11 bases lay between the germline ends. In germline, CDR1 is SGHNT, CDR2 YENEEA. In nucleotides, the CDR3 is TGTGCCAGCAGCTCCGGGGATAATACCGGGGAGCTGTTTTTT. Translation gives CASSSGDNTGELFF.

The chain carries TRBV6-1 and TRBJ2-6, with 9 bases aligning to TRBD1. With 6 bases clipped from V and 0 bases from J, the junction kept 0 bases outside the gene matches. There are 15 residues in the CDR3. Germline CDR1 is MNHNS and CDR2 is SASEGT. The chain's CDR3 is CASRTGGSGANVLTF. DNA of the CDR3: TGTGCCAGCAGGACAGGGGGCTCTGGGGCCAACGTCCTGACTTTC.

This clone has just a few counts. The rearrangement joins TRBV5-4 to TRBJ2-3; 9 nucleotides line up with TRBD2. Germline CDR1 reads SGHNT; CDR2 reads YYREEE (reference sequence). CDR3 length: 16 residues. V shed 1 base and J 2 bases; nucleotides not matched to a gene: 5. CDR3 nucleotides: TGTGCCAGCAGCTTGTTAGCGGGGGCGCCCACAGATACGCAGTATTTT. This gives the protein CASSLLAGAPTDTQYF.

J is TRBJ2-2 and V is TRBV19; 9 nucleotides agree with TRBD1. V was pared by 5 bases and J by 2 bases, with 12 bases of the junction left unmatched. CDR3 length equals 18 residues. Germline V lookup: CDR1 LNHDA, CDR2 SQIVND (reference sequence). CDR3 sequence reads: CASSLLATGGVNTGELFF. The CDR3 DNA reads TGTGCCAGTAGTCTCCTAGCCACAGGGGGCGTTAACACCGGGGAGCTGTTTTTT. Combining the CDR3 with reference TRBV19 and TRBJ2-2 gives the whole variable domain DGGITQSPKYLFRKEGQNVTLSCEQNLNHDAMYWYRQDPGQGLRLIYYSQIVNDFQKGDIAEGYSVSREKKESFPLTVTSAQKNPTAFYLCASSLLATGGVNTGELFFGEGSRLTVL.

The chain uses TRBV5-1 and TRBJ2-1; 12 bases match TRBD2. Germline trimming cut 6 bases from V and 4 bases from J; bases unmatched to any gene: 2. The CDR3 extends over 14 amino acids. Germline CDR1 is SGHRS and CDR2 is YFSETQ. CDR3 in amino acids: CASTLAGGYNEQFF. DNA of the CDR3: TGCGCCAGCACACTAGCGGGAGGTTACAATGAGCAGTTCTTC.

The V and J genes are TRBV6-5 and TRBJ2-7; TRBD1 might be the D (5 bases). The CDR3 covers 12 residues. V lost 8 bases and J 2 bases, leaving 10 bases between the germline ends. CDR1 is MNHEY, CDR2 SVGAGI, per germline. This CDR3 is CASATGAYEQYF. CDR3 DNA sequence: TGTGCCAGCGCAACAGGTGCCTACGAGCAGTACTTC.

The chain carries TRBV5-6 and TRBJ2-7, with TRBD1 as a possible D gene (5 bases). V was shortened by 3 bases and J by 1 base, with 11 bases between the two germline ends. The CDR3 consists of 14 residues. The germline V gene has CDR1 SGHDT and CDR2 YYEEEE. The CDR3 protein is CASSSGLRSYEQYF. Here the CDR3 DNA reads TGTGCCAGCAGCTCAGGGTTAAGATCCTACGAGCAGTACTTC.

This chain joins TRBV9 and TRBJ1-6; D might be TRBD1 (5 bases). CDR3 length equals 16 residues. Per germline, CDR1 SGDLS and CDR2 YYNGEE. Trimming took off 0 bases at V and 8 bases at J, with 15 bases between the two ends. The CDR3 is CASSVGGDLRDSPLHF. The CDR3 nucleotides read TGTGCCAGCAGCGTAGGGGGGGATTTAAGGGATTCACCCCTCCACTTT.

The chain couples TRBV18 to TRBJ2-1, with a weak D call TRBD2 (6 bases). Germline CDR1 is KGHSH and CDR2 is LQKENI. The CDR3 is made up of 13 amino acids. The ends were cut back, 6 bases at V and 9 bases at J, with 15 bases in the middle. The CDR3 region is CASSGERAGEQFF. The CDR3 DNA reads as TGTGCCAGCTCGGGGGAGAGAGCGGGTGAGCAGTTCTTC. Together with reference TRBV18 and TRBJ2-1, the CDR3 gives the full variable domain: NAGVMQNPRHLVRRRGQEARLRCSPMKGHSHVYWYRQLPEEGLKFMVYLQKENIIDESGMPKERFSAEFPKEGPSILRIQQVVRGDSAAYFCASSGERAGEQFFGPGTRLTVL.

The J gene is TRBJ2-1, the V gene TRBV6-4; D is unclear. CDR3 length: 14 amino acids. The germline V gene has CDR1 MRHNA and CDR2 SNTAGT. Trimming stripped 0 bases from V and 4 bases from J, with 7 bases between. The CDR3 sequence: CASSDSVQYNEQFF. DNA for the CDR3: TGTGCCAGCAGTGACTCGGTCCAATACAATGAGCAGTTCTTC.

The chain links TRBV5-1 to TRBJ2-7, with D maybe TRBD1 (5 bases). Germline V CDR1 and CDR2: SGHRS, YFSETQ. The CDR3 is 13 amino acids. V shed 5 bases and J shed 2 bases, with 11 bases lying between them. The CDR3 DNA reads as TGCGCCAGCAGGGAAGGCAGGGCCTACGAGCAGTACTTC. Encoded protein: CASREGRAYEQYF.

This rearrangement joins TRBV9 to TRBJ2-5, with TRBD2 identical over 11 bases. The junction had 6 bases not matched to a gene; V was cut back by 2 bases and J by 0 bases. This CDR3 contains 17 residues. The germline CDR1 and CDR2 sequences are SGDLS and YYNGEE. The CDR3 sequence: CASSVLPSGRYQETQYF. The DNA of the CDR3 is TGTGCCAGCAGCGTCTTACCTAGCGGGAGGTACCAAGAGACCCAGTACTTC.

The rearrangement links TRBV6-5 to TRBJ2-7; 8 nucleotides agree with TRBD1. There are 12 residues in the CDR3. Germline assignment: CDR1 MNHEY and CDR2 SVGAGI. Trimming cost V 7 bases and J 2 bases; bases outside gene matches: 1. The CDR3 spells CASKDRAYEQYF. In DNA, the CDR3 is TGTGCCAGCAAGGACAGGGCCTACGAGCAGTACTTC.

The chain employs TRBV30 and TRBJ1-5; D is undetermined. Trimming cost V 1 base and J 6 bases, with 19 bases left between them. This CDR3 comprises 16 residues. CDR1 is GTSNPN and CDR2 is SVGIG in the germline V gene (reference sequence). The CDR3 is CAWSAGSVLGSQPQHF. The DNA for the CDR3 is TGTGCCTGGAGTGCCGGGTCCGTTTTAGGTTCTCAGCCCCAGCATTTT. The full variable domain, rest sourced from reference TRBV30 and TRBJ1-5, is SQTIHQWPATLVQPVGSPLSLECTVEGTSNPNLYWYRQAAGRGLQLLFYSVGIGQISSEVPQNLSASRPQDRQFILSSKKLLLSDSGFYLCAWSAGSVLGSQPQHFGDGTRLSIL.

The rearrangement uses TRBV7-9 and TRBJ1-1; 7 positions agree with TRBD1. The length of the CDR3 is 15 residues. Germline CDR1 and CDR2: SEHNR and FQNEAQ (reference sequence). Trimming cost V 2 bases and J 0 bases; bases outside gene matches: 3. The CDR3 DNA reads as TGTGCCAGCAGCTTAACGGGACAGTTGAACACTGAAGCTTTCTTT. Its protein product is CASSLTGQLNTEAFF.

The V call is TRBV29-1, the J call TRBJ2-5; 11 bases are a match to TRBD2. Germline trimming cut 6 bases from V and 4 bases from J; bases unmatched to any gene: 13. Germline V gene data show CDR1 as SQVTM and CDR2 as ANQGSEA. There are 16 residues in the CDR3. The CDR3, as DNA: TGCAGCGTCGGTACTACTAGCGGGAGCTTCGGAGAGACCCAGTACTTC. Residues: CSVGTTSGSFGETQYF.

The J gene is TRBJ1-1, the V gene TRBV25-1; D is unresolved. CDR1 and CDR2 from the germline V gene are MGHDK and SYGVNS. This CDR3 has 15 amino acids. Trimming shortened V by 1 base and J by 3 bases, and 12 bases separated the two germline ends. The CDR3 protein is CASSESRVGYTEAFF. The CDR3 DNA reads TGTGCCAGCAGTGAATCGAGGGTCGGGTACACTGAAGCTTTCTTT.

The chain joins TRBV6-5 to TRBJ2-3; TRBD2 is a possible D gene (6 bases). Germline V lookup: CDR1 MNHEY, CDR2 SVGAGI. The CDR3 totals 15 residues. The V gene lost 4 bases and the J gene lost 5 bases, with 16 bases spanning the gap. The CDR3, as DNA: TGTGCCAGCAGTTCCTTGGGGGACTCAAAAGATACGCAGTATTTT. Its protein is CASSSLGDSKDTQYF.

V usage is TRBV7-3 and J usage is TRBJ1-1; D perhaps matches TRBD1 (5 bases). CDR3 length: 14 amino acids. Germline assignment: CDR1 SGHTA and CDR2 FQGTGA. With 4 bases removed from V and 10 bases from J, the gap between germline ends came to 19 bases. The CDR3 DNA reads as TGTGCCAGCAGCTCGGGCCGAGCGGGGGGTCTAGCTTTCTTT. Its protein product is CASSSGRAGGLAFF.

The chain combines TRBV5-1 with TRBJ2-3, with TRBD2 matching 10 bases. Trimming at V came to 4 bases and at J to 1 base, leaving 6 bases not matched to a gene. The germline CDR1 and CDR2 sequences are SGHRS and YFSETQ. The CDR3 loop spans 16 amino acids. CDR3 in DNA: TGCGCCAGCAGCGACAAGCGGGAGGGTGGCACAGATACGCAGTATTTT. Translated, it gives CASSDKREGGTDTQYF.

This clone was seen a few times. The chain recombines TRBV15 with TRBJ1-2, with 8 bases aligning to TRBD1. The J segment lost 4 bases and the V segment lost 2 bases, leaving 18 bases of the junction unmatched. In germline, CDR1 is LNHNV, CDR2 YYDKDF (reference sequence). CDR3 length: 19 residues. The CDR3 spells CATSRSTFFGQGEGYGYTF. For the CDR3, the DNA is TGTGCCACCAGCAGATCCACTTTTTTCGGACAGGGAGAGGGCTATGGCTACACCTTC.

The V call is TRBV15, the J call TRBJ1-1; 8 bases are a match to TRBD1. The germline V gene has CDR1 LNHNV and CDR2 YYDKDF (reference sequence). The CDR3 consists of 13 residues. J was trimmed by 7 bases and V by 0 bases; bases with no gene match: 1. CDR3 in DNA: TGTGCCACCAGCAGAGAAGGACAGGGTGAAGCTTTCTTT. Protein sequence: CATSREGQGEAFF. Variable domain in full (rest from reference TRBV15 and TRBJ1-1): DAMVIQNPRYQVTQFGKPVTLSCSQTLNHNVMYWYQQKSSQAPKLLFHYYDKDFNNEADTPDNFQSRRPNTSFCFLDIRSPGLGDTAMYLCATSREGQGEAFFGQGTRLTVV.

This clone appeared a single time. The gene calls are TRBV2 and TRBJ2-3; tentative D call: TRBD2 (6 bases). V lost 7 bases, J lost 0 bases, and 23 bases lay in between. The CDR3 sequence is 18 residues long. The V gene's germline CDR1 is SNHLY and CDR2 FYNNEI. The CDR3 is CASKLYPGRETSTDTQYF. The CDR3 DNA reads TGTGCCAGCAAGTTGTATCCGGGGCGGGAAACTAGCACAGATACGCAGTATTTT.